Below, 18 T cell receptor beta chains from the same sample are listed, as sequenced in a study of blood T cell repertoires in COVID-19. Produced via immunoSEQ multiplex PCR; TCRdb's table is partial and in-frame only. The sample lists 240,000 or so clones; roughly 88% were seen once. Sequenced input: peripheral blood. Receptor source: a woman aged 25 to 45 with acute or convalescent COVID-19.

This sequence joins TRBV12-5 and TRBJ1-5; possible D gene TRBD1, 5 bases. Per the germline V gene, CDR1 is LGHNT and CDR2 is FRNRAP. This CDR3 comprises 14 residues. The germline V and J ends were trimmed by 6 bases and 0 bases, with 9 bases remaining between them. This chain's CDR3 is CASGRGSSNQPQHF. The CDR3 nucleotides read TGTGCTAGTGGCCGGGGGTCTAGCAATCAGCCCCAGCATTTT.

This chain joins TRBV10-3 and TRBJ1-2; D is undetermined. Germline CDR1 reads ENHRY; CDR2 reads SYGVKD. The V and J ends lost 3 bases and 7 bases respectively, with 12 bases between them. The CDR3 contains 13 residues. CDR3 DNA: TGTGCCATCAGTGAAGCCGACACGAGTGGCTACACCTTC. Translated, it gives CAISEADTSGYTF.

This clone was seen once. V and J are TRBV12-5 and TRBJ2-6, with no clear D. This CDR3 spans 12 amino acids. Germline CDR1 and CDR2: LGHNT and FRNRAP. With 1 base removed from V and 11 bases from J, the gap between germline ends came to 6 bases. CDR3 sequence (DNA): TGTGCTAGTGGTTTGGCCCGTGACGTCCTGACTTTC. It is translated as CASGLARDVLTF.

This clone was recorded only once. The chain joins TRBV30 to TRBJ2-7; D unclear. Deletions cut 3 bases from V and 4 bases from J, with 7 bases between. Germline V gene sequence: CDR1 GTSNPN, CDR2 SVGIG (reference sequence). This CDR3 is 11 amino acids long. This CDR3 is CAWSVQYEQYF. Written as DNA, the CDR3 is TGTGCCTGGAGCGTCCAGTACGAGCAGTACTTC.

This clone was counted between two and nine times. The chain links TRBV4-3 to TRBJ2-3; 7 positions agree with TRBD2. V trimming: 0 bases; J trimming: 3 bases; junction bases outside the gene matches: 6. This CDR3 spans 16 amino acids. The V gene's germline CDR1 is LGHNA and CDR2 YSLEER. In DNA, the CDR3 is TGCGCCAGCAGCCAAGATTCGGCGGGAGAGACAGATACGCAGTATTTT. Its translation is CASSQDSAGETDTQYF.

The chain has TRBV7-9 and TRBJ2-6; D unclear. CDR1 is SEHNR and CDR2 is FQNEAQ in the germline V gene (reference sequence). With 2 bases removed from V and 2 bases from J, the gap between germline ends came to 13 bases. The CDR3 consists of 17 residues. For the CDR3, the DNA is TGTGCCAGCAGCTTATTGGGTTTGGGCGCTGGGGCCAACGTCCTGACTTTC. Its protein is CASSLLGLGAGANVLTF.

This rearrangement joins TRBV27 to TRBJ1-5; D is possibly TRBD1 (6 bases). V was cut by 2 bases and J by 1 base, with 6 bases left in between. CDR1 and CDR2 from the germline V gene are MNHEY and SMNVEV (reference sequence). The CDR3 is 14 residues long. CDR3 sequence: CASSLRGSNQPQHF. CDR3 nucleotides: TGTGCCAGCAGTTTAAGGGGGAGCAATCAGCCCCAGCATTTT.

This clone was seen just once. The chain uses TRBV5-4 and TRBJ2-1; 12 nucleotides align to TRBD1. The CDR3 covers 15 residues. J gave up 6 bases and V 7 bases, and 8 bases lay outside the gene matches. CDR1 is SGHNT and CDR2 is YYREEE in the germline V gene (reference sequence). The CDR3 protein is CASQLRDRGLNEQFF. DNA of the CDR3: TGTGCCAGCCAACTCCGGGACAGGGGGCTCAATGAGCAGTTCTTC.

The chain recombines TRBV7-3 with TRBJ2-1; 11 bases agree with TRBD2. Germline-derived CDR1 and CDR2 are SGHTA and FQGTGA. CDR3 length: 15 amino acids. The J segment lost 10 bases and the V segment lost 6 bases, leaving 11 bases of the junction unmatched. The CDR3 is CASRNTSGGQGEQFF. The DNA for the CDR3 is TGTGCCAGCAGGAATACTAGCGGGGGCCAGGGGGAGCAGTTCTTC.

In nucleotides, the CDR3 is TGTGCCAGCAGCCAAGATCCGAGGGTACGAAGTTCAAATTCACCCCTCCACTTT. Amino acid sequence: CASSQDPRVRSSNSPLHF. The rearrangement links TRBV4-2 to TRBJ1-6; no clear D gene. The germline V and J ends were trimmed by 0 bases and 7 bases, with 19 bases remaining between them. The CDR3 spans 18 residues. The germline V gene encodes CDR1 LGHNA and CDR2 YNFKEQ.

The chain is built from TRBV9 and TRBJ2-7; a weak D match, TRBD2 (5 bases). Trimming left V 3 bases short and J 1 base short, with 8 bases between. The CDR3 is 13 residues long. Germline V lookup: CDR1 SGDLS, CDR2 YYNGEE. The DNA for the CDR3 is TGTGCCAGCAGCGATAGCGTTTCCTACGAGCAGTACTTC. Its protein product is CASSDSVSYEQYF.

CDR3 amino acids: CASSLVGGFAYEQYF. CDR3 nucleotide sequence: TGTGCCAGCAGCTTAGTTGGAGGTTTCGCCTACGAGCAGTACTTC. The chain employs TRBV7-9 and TRBJ2-7, with D maybe TRBD2 (5 bases). This CDR3 is 15 amino acids long. V lost 1 base, J lost 2 bases, and 12 bases lay in between. Germline CDR1 and CDR2: SEHNR and FQNEAQ (reference sequence).

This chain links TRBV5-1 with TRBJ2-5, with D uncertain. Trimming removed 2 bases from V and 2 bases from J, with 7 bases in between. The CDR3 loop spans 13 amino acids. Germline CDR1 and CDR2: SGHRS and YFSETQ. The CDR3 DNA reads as TGCGCCAGCAGCTTATTAACTCAAGAGACCCAGTACTTC. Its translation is CASSLLTQETQYF.

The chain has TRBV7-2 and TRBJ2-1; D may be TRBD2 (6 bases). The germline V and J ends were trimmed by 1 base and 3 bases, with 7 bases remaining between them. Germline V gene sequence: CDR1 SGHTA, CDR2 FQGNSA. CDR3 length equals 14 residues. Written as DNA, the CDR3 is TGTGCCAGCAGCTTAGGGGGGGACTACAATGAGCAGTTCTTC. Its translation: CASSLGGDYNEQFF.

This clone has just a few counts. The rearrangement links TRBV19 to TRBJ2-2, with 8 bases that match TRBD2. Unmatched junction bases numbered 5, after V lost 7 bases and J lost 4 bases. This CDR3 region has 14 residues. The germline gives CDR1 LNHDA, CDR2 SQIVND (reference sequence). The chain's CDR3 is CASTRLASTGELFF. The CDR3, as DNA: TGTGCCAGTACCCGACTAGCGAGCACCGGGGAGCTGTTTTTT.

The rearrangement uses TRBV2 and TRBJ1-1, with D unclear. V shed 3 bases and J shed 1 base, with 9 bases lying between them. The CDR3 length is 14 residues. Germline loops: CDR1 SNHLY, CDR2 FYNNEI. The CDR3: CASSEVSGNTEAFF. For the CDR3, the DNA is TGTGCCAGCAGTGAGGTCTCAGGGAACACTGAAGCTTTCTTT.

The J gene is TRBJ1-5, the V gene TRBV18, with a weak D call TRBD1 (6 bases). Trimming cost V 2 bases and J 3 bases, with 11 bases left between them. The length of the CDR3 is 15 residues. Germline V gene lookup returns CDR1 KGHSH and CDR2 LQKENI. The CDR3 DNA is TGTGCCAGCTCACCAGAGGGGGGGCTCAATCAGCCCCAGCATTTT. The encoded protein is CASSPEGGLNQPQHF.

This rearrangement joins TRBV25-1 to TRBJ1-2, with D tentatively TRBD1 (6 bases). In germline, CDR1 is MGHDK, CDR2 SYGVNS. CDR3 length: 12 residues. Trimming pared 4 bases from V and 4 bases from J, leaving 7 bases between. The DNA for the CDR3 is TGTGCCAGCAGTGGACAGGTCTATGGCTACACCTTC. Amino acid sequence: CASSGQVYGYTF.